This T cell receptor (beta chain) was found in a study of control samples from healthy donors and cancer patients. The CDR3 totals 14 residues. V was cut by 5 bases and J by 4 bases, with 14 bases left in between. From germline, CDR1 is MNHEY and CDR2 SMNVEV (reference sequence). The assay was immunoSEQ multiplex PCR, and TCRdb's table has in-frame clones only and misses some. This sample has about 170,000 clones, with roughly 92% found just once. The chain couples TRBV27 to TRBJ1-2; weak D call: TRBD1 (5 bases). This receptor was taken from a woman under 30 in good health. The sample taken for sequencing was blood. CDR3 residues: CASSLAGGSYGYTF. The CDR3, as DNA: TGTGCCAGCAGTCTGGCGGGGGGGAGCTATGGCTACACCTTC.